This T cell receptor (beta chain) comes out of a study of blood T cell repertoires in COVID-19. The wider study: The United States, Italy and Spain provided the acute and convalescent COVID-19 samples. PBMCs, B-cell-depleted T cells, or T cells provided the cDNA or gDNA that made up the material.

Original handling: Reference gene primer amplification in the assay estimated nucleated cell counts. Produced via immunoSEQ multiplex PCR; TCRdb's table is partial and in-frame only. V, J and clone size derive from that table, while D and trimming were established from the DNA sequence. The sample consists of a few hundred thousand clones, approximately 90% of them appearing once. Germline CDR1 KGHDR, CDR2 SFDVKD. The CDR3 is 15 amino acids. The ends lost 4 bases at V and 4 bases at J; junction bases unmatched: 4. The sequenced sample was peripheral blood. The genes are TRBV24-1 and TRBJ1-5, with 9 bases lining up with TRBD1. The TCR sequence derives from a man younger than 35 with active or convalescent COVID-19. CDR3 bases: TGTGCCACCAGTGACCCCGGGACAGGGAATCAGCCCCAGCATTTT. Amino acid sequence: CATSDPGTGNQPQHF.